This T cell receptor beta chain was retrieved from a study of blood T cell repertoires in COVID-19 (TCRdb year 2020). For the study in its entirety: Samples from collaborators originated in the United States, Italy and Spain and spanned both the acute and convalescent phases of COVID-19. The prospective study material was composed of cDNA or gDNA derived from T cells, B-cell-depleted T cells, or PBMCs. Where HLA class I and class II types were available, the types were taken from metadata supplied by the sample provider, not from assay-based typing. The dataset comprised deeply sampled blood TCRbeta repertoires from subjects exposed to, actively infected with, or recovered from COVID-19. The repertoires were released in a freely available public database meant as a resource for research on the immune response to SARS-CoV-2. The sample metadata nearly always contained a de-identified subject ID, COVID-19 status, age in years and sex. Samples were obtained from the ongoing ImmuneRACE study (first 160 participants) and from 1,200 or so subjects provided by 6 global collaborators.

In the germline V gene, CDR1 corresponds to SGHTA and CDR2 to FQGTGA. The CDR3 holds 14 amino acids from the cysteine to the phenylalanine. Kept here is only the CDR3 DNA, which spans 42 bases and is read in frame from base 1. Deletion took 0 bases off V and 8 bases off J, with a span of 11 bases between the germline ends. Broad study findings and their caveats: Clinical and demographic metadata were provided uncurated, with the amount varying by source and participant.

The immunoSEQ Assay, a bias-controlled multiplex PCR, was used to amplify TCRbeta CDR3 regions from genomic DNA. The paper's processing steps were these. The number of nucleated cells in each sample was estimated from the amplification of reference gene primers within the assay. Sequence reads were collapsed and filtered to measure the absolute abundance of every unique TCRbeta CDR3 rearrangement. Productive Simpson clonality was computed per sample as the square root of Simpson's diversity index over productive rearrangements. TCRdb carries this immuneACCESS record with in-frame sequences only. Its versions omit some clonotypes, under half of them owing to an unresolved V gene in the studies checked, with the rest unexplained. From that table come the V and J calls and clone size; the DNA was used to work out D and trimming. In this sample the table shows a few hundred thousand clones, about 88% of which occur a single time. Together, the top ten hold about 3% of the sample.

A note on this clone: It has no known antigen specificity. The input lacks base qualities; no much larger clone sits a single base away.

Enrolling through a virtual design, the prospective study's participants ranged in age from roughly 18 to 95 years and lived across around 25 United States geographic areas. In the prospective study, cohorts were assigned on the basis of participant-reported clinical history obtained from a screening survey and a study questionnaire. Recovered participants in ImmuneRACE Cohort 3 were defined as having two consecutive negative NP/OP PCR tests, clearance from a healthcare professional, or resolution of symptoms. In the prospective study, whole blood, serum and a nasopharyngeal or oropharyngeal swab were collected from each participant by mobile phlebotomists. Over a roughly two-month period, participants in the prospective study had the option of providing additional blood draws and questionnaires. Before DNA extraction, prospective study blood samples were shipped either frozen or at room temperature.

This sequence uses TRBV7-3 and TRBJ2-1, with TRBD2 as a weak D call on 6 bases. This receptor was obtained from a woman aged 45-65 years who had recovered from COVID-19. Sequenced sample: PBMCs or T cells enriched from blood (not recorded which). The base sequence is TGTGCCAGCAGCTTAACGAACGGGGGACATGAGCAGTTCTTC. This gives the protein CASSLTNGGHEQFF.